Detailed here is one T cell receptor (beta chain). The antigen remains unidentified. Some clones are missing from TCRdb's copy, which holds only in-frame ones; the method was immunoSEQ multiplex PCR. The sample yields 150,000 to 200,000 clones, about 90% seen once. The sample belongs to a study of T cell responses to AZD1222 COVID-19 vaccine. Study findings and constraints: Nearly half of the spike-specific TCRs reportedly recognize variant regions that carry no mutations. There were mostly white British donors and more females than males, and clonal diversity was possibly underestimated.

V lost 0 bases, J lost 4 bases, and 13 bases lay in between. The CDR3 is 15 amino acids. CDR1 and CDR2 (germline): MGHRA, YSYEKL. The material sequenced was peripheral blood, taken 28 days after the second AZD1222 dose. The chain is built from TRBV4-1 and TRBJ2-7; a weak D match, TRBD1 (7 bases). The receptor was derived from an adult who received the AZD1222 COVID-19 vaccine. The CDR3 is CASSQEGGQPYEQYF. CDR3 DNA sequence: TGCGCCAGCAGCCAAGAGGGGGGACAGCCGTACGAGCAGTACTTC.